A single sample is the source of the 30 T cell receptor beta chains below, sequenced in a study of blood T cell repertoires in COVID-19. Libraries were prepared by immunoSEQ multiplex PCR; TCRdb keeps only in-frame clonotypes and omits some of them. Here the sample spans some 200,000 clones, around 86% being singletons. The sequenced sample consisted of PBMCs or T cells enriched from blood (not recorded which). These receptors were obtained from a woman in her forties with acute COVID-19.

This chain joins TRBV19 and TRBJ1-1, with no clear D. The CDR3 totals 13 residues. Trimming removed 7 bases from V and 0 bases from J, with 9 bases in between. CDR1 is LNHDA and CDR2 is SQIVND in the germline V gene (reference sequence). The CDR3 spells CASNVGMNTEAFF. The CDR3 nucleotides read TGTGCCAGTAACGTTGGCATGAACACTGAAGCTTTCTTT.

The CDR3 region has the DNA TGTGCCAGCAGCCAGCCGGGGTTCAACTCTGGAAACACCATATATTTT. This translates into CASSQPGFNSGNTIYF. V and J are TRBV7-9 and TRBJ1-3, with D unresolved. Germline CDR1 reads SEHNR; CDR2 reads FQNEAQ (reference sequence). The CDR3 runs 16 residues. V was cut by 5 bases and J by 0 bases, with 14 bases left in between.

The chain has TRBV7-9 and TRBJ1-1; TRBD1 is a possible D gene (5 bases). The CDR3 contains 18 residues. V was clipped by 3 bases and J by 0 bases, with 20 bases between them. In germline, CDR1 is SEHNR, CDR2 FQNEAQ (reference sequence). The CDR3 bases are TGTGCCAGCAGCTTCCCGTTGGACATGAATAGGATGAACACTGAAGCTTTCTTT. Translating gives CASSFPLDMNRMNTEAFF.

Points on this clone: Additional DNA sequences in this sample encode the identical CDR3. The V and J genes are TRBV7-3 and TRBJ1-1, with D perhaps matching TRBD1 (6 bases). The V gene lost 2 bases and the J gene lost 5 bases, with 9 bases spanning the gap. The CDR3 length is 13 residues. The germline gives CDR1 SGHTA, CDR2 FQGTGA. CDR3 sequence reads: CASSLGQGTEAFF. The CDR3 DNA is TGTGCCAGCAGCTTAGGGCAGGGGACTGAAGCTTTCTTT.

The CDR3 region has the DNA TGTGCCAGCAGCTTACTTGCCCGCTCGGGACAGTCGAACACCGGGGAGCTGTTTTTT. Translating gives CASSLLARSGQSNTGELFF. The chain combines TRBV7-3 with TRBJ2-2; 7 bases map to TRBD1. CDR3 size: 19 residues. Germline CDR1 reads SGHTA; CDR2 reads FQGTGA. V lost 2 bases to trimming and J lost 0 bases; unmatched junction nucleotides: 12.

The chain combines TRBV27 with TRBJ1-4; D is possibly TRBD1 (6 bases). Looked up from germline, CDR1 is MNHEY and CDR2 is SMNVEV (reference sequence). The V gene lost 4 bases and the J gene lost 6 bases, with 21 bases spanning the gap. The CDR3 has 17 amino acids. The chain's CDR3 is CASSSSRPGGADEKLFF. CDR3 nucleotides: TGTGCCAGCAGTTCCTCCCGGCCGGGGGGCGCCGATGAAAAACTGTTTTTT.

This clone was found a few times. The gene calls are TRBV10-3 and TRBJ1-5, with D hard to call. The CDR3 spans 13 residues. Germline V gene sequence: CDR1 ENHRY, CDR2 SYGVKD. The V gene lost 0 bases and the J gene lost 4 bases, with 4 bases spanning the gap. The CDR3 DNA sequence: TGTGCCATCAGTGAGTCGAGGAATCAGCCCCAGCATTTT. This codes for CAISESRNQPQHF.

The gene calls are TRBV27 and TRBJ2-6; D uncertain. V lost 6 bases and J 12 bases, leaving 21 bases between the germline ends. The CDR3 consists of 15 residues. The germline gives CDR1 MNHEY, CDR2 SMNVEV (reference sequence). CDR3 DNA: TGTGCCAGCAGCCCTTCTTTCTGGCCGACTGCCGTCCTGACTTTC. It is translated as CASSPSFWPTAVLTF. Full variable domain (rest looked up from reference TRBV27 and TRBJ2-6): EAQVTQNPRYLITVTGKKLTVTCSQNMNHEYMSWYRQDPGLGLRQIYYSMNVEVTDKGDVPEGYKVSRKEKRNFPLILESPSPNQTSLYFCASSPSFWPTAVLTFGAGSRLTVL.

The chain carries TRBV5-1 and TRBJ1-6; 9 nucleotides align to TRBD1. V lost 3 bases and J lost 10; bases outside the gene matches: 17. CDR3 length: 18 amino acids. Germline V CDR1 and CDR2: SGHRS, YFSETQ. CDR3 bases: TGCGCCAGCAGCTGGGGTGAATCGGACAGGGGTATGGGATCACCCCTCCACTTT. It yields the protein CASSWGESDRGMGSPLHF.

The chain combines TRBV7-2 with TRBJ1-6, with 9 bases aligning to TRBD1. This CDR3 is 18 amino acids long. Germline CDR1 reads SGHTA; CDR2 reads FQGNSA. V gave up 5 bases and J gave up 3 bases; unmatched junction bases: 11. The CDR3 here is CASSGDRTGVFYNSPLHF. The CDR3 bases are TGTGCCAGCAGCGGAGACAGGACAGGGGTCTTCTATAATTCACCCCTCCACTTT.

The chain joins TRBV9 to TRBJ2-3, with TRBD2 matching over 10 bases. Germline CDR1 reads SGDLS; CDR2 reads YYNGEE. V lost 4 bases and J lost 3; bases outside the gene matches: 11. This CDR3 has 17 amino acids. Here the CDR3 reads CASSPPLERGGTDTQYF. DNA of the CDR3: TGTGCCAGCAGCCCCCCACTAGAGCGGGGGGGAACAGATACGCAGTATTTT.

The V gene is TRBV7-8, the J gene TRBJ2-1; D is possibly TRBD2 (5 bases). Deletions cut 2 bases from V and 4 bases from J, with 9 bases between. CDR1 is SGHVS and CDR2 is FQNEAQ in the germline V gene. The CDR3 has 14 residues. The CDR3 loop is CASSLTSGYNEQFF. CDR3 sequence (DNA): TGTGCCAGCAGCTTAACATCGGGGTACAATGAGCAGTTCTTC.

The chain employs TRBV30 and TRBJ1-5; tentative D call: TRBD1 (6 bases). The CDR3 extends over 13 amino acids. V was cut by 2 bases and J by 5 bases, with 10 bases left in between. CDR1 is GTSNPN and CDR2 is SVGIG in the germline V gene (reference sequence). The CDR3 coding sequence is TGTGCCTGGAGTCGGACAGATTATCAGCCCCAGCATTTT. This gives the protein CAWSRTDYQPQHF.

This chain connects TRBV18 to TRBJ1-2, with D possibly TRBD1 on 6 matching bases. V dropped 2 bases and J dropped 7 bases, with 20 bases sitting between them. Germline lookup yields CDR1 KGHSH and CDR2 LQKENI. The CDR3 extends over 16 amino acids. In DNA form, the CDR3 reads TGTGCCAGCTCACCAGGTCCCGTACAGGGTGGTGGTGGCTACACCTTC. The encoded protein is CASSPGPVQGGGGYTF. The full variable domain, in which reference TRBV18 and TRBJ1-2 provide the parts outside the CDR3, is NAGVMQNPRHLVRRRGQEARLRCSPMKGHSHVYWYRQLPEEGLKFMVYLQKENIIDESGMPKERFSAEFPKEGPSILRIQQVVRGDSAAYFCASSPGPVQGGGGYTFGSGTRLTVV.

The V gene is TRBV6-5, the J gene TRBJ2-1; 8 nucleotides line up with TRBD2. The CDR3 extends over 14 amino acids. CDR1 is MNHEY, CDR2 SVGAGI, per germline. Unmatched junction bases numbered 6, after V lost 4 bases and J lost 7 bases. The CDR3 sequence: CASSFGRGNNEQFF. The CDR3 bases are TGTGCCAGCAGTTTCGGGAGGGGGAATAATGAGCAGTTCTTC.

The chain joins TRBV7-9 to TRBJ2-5; D uncertain. Germline CDR1 SEHNR, CDR2 FQNEAQ (reference sequence). Deletions cut 5 bases from V and 5 bases from J, with 12 bases between. CDR3 length: 13 residues. DNA of the CDR3: TGTGCCAGCAGCCCGACTTTCGGGGAGACCCAGTACTTC. It specifies CASSPTFGETQYF.

V gene TRBV27 combines with J gene TRBJ2-2, with a weak D call TRBD2 (8 bases). This CDR3 is built from 18 residues. V lost 3 bases to trimming and J lost 8 bases, with 25 bases between them. Germline V gene data show CDR1 as MNHEY and CDR2 as SMNVEV (reference sequence). The CDR3 nucleotides read TGTGCCAGCAGTTTGGGCAGGGGGGGACTAGGGCCCAGTGGGGAGCTGTTTTTT. Protein sequence: CASSLGRGGLGPSGELFF.

The gene calls are TRBV24-1 and TRBJ1-6, with D possibly being TRBD1 (5 bases). This CDR3 spans 19 amino acids. V dropped 0 bases and J dropped 1 base, with 15 bases sitting between them. CDR1 is KGHDR and CDR2 is SFDVKD in the germline V gene. CDR3 loop: CATSDLCPGRISYNSPLHF. CDR3 nucleotide sequence: TGTGCCACCAGTGATTTGTGTCCAGGGAGGATATCCTATAATTCACCCCTCCACTTT.

V usage is TRBV4-3 and J usage is TRBJ2-1, with 7 bases that match TRBD2. Germline CDR1 reads LGHNA; CDR2 reads YSLEER. The CDR3 is 16 amino acids. With V trimmed by 1 base and J by 0 bases, 3 bases remained unmatched. The CDR3 coding sequence is TGCGCCAGCAGCCAAGGAGAGCGGGGCTCCTACAATGAGCAGTTCTTC. This codes for CASSQGERGSYNEQFF.

The V gene is TRBV6-5, the J gene TRBJ1-1; 7 bases align to TRBD1. Germline V lookup: CDR1 MNHEY, CDR2 SVGAGI. The V segment lost 6 bases and the J segment 5 bases; nucleotides outside the gene matches: 9. This CDR3 comprises 14 residues. The CDR3 reads CASSQTPGGTEAFF. The CDR3 DNA sequence: TGTGCCAGCAGCCAGACGCCAGGGGGAACTGAAGCTTTCTTT.

The chain carries TRBV30 and TRBJ2-7, with D hard to call. In germline, CDR1 is GTSNPN, CDR2 SVGIG (reference sequence). The CDR3 length is 14 residues. Trimming stripped 0 bases from V and 0 bases from J, with 9 bases between. The CDR3 DNA sequence: TGTGCCTGGAGTGTGCGAACTCACTCCTACGAGCAGTACGTC. Translated: CAWSVRTHSYEQYV.

Only one count was recorded for this clone. The chain recombines TRBV7-3 with TRBJ1-1, with 9 bases identical to TRBD1. Germline CDR1 reads SGHTA; CDR2 reads FQGTGA. The CDR3 length is 13 residues. V gave up 4 bases and J gave up 7 bases; unmatched junction bases: 4. DNA for the CDR3: TGTGCCAGCAGCTCACAGGGGGCGGATGAAGCTTTCTTT. Its protein is CASSSQGADEAFF.

J is TRBJ2-2 and V is TRBV29-1; D gene ambiguous. V was trimmed by 4 bases and J by 7 bases, leaving 7 bases between them. This CDR3 contains 11 residues. The germline V gene has CDR1 SQVTM and CDR2 ANQGSEA. Here the CDR3 DNA reads TGCAGCGTTGCTAGTGGCGGGGAGCTGTTTTTT. This codes for CSVASGGELFF.

The chain uses TRBV19 and TRBJ1-4; the match to TRBD1 covers 7 bases. This CDR3 spans 14 amino acids. CDR1 LNHDA and CDR2 SQIVND come from the germline V gene (reference sequence). V shed 3 bases and J 8 bases; nucleotides not matched to a gene: 6. CDR3 nucleotide sequence: TGTGCCAGTAGTATGGGGACAGCACCCGAAAAACTGTTTTTT. Translation: CASSMGTAPEKLFF.

The chain uses TRBV21-1 and TRBJ1-2; the DNA was not compared with TRBD1, the D call given in the table. TRBV21-1 is classified as a pseudogene. The CDR3 is 14 amino acids. CDR3 in DNA: TGTGCCTTCTTCTTCGGGACAGGACCTTATGGCTACACCTTC. This translates into CAFFFGTGPYGYTF.

The chain combines TRBV5-6 with TRBJ2-7; no clear D gene. Looked up from germline, CDR1 is SGHDT and CDR2 is YYEEEE. V lost 4 bases and J 5 bases, leaving 10 bases between the germline ends. This CDR3 comprises 12 residues. CDR3 sequence (DNA): TGTGCCAGCAGCCCCGTGGGCGACGAGCAGTACTTC. It yields the protein CASSPVGDEQYF.

This rearrangement joins TRBV4-1 to TRBJ2-3, with D tentatively TRBD2 (6 bases). This CDR3 has 20 residues. V was shortened by 4 bases and J by 0 bases, with 26 bases between the two germline ends. Germline CDR1 MGHRA, CDR2 YSYEKL. The CDR3 protein is CASSPSGVGREEPSTDTQYF. The CDR3 DNA sequence: TGCGCCAGCAGCCCCAGTGGAGTGGGGCGGGAAGAACCTAGCACAGATACGCAGTATTTT.

This chain joins TRBV5-1 and TRBJ1-6; D is unclear. The length of the CDR3 is 13 residues. Germline CDR1 is SGHRS and CDR2 is YFSETQ. Trimming left V 2 bases short and J 5 bases short, with 5 bases between. The CDR3 here is CASSFGDNSPLHF. The CDR3 nucleotides read TGCGCCAGCAGCTTCGGGGATAATTCACCCCTCCACTTT.

The rearrangement uses TRBV9 and TRBJ2-7; 9 bases align to TRBD1. CDR3 length: 15 residues. The germline V gene has CDR1 SGDLS and CDR2 YYNGEE. V shed 0 bases, J shed 4 bases, and the junction held 5 bases outside the gene matches. The CDR3, as DNA: TGTGCCAGCAGCGTAGAGGACAGGGGTATATACGAGCAGTACTTC. Translation: CASSVEDRGIYEQYF.

The chain couples TRBV30 to TRBJ1-2; TRBD1 aligns across 7 bases. The V gene's germline CDR1 is GTSNPN and CDR2 SVGIG (reference sequence). This CDR3 is built from 11 residues. V dropped 5 bases and J dropped 3; count of bases not matched to a gene: 0. CDR3 sequence: CAWGTDYGYTF. The CDR3 DNA reads TGTGCCTGGGGGACAGACTATGGCTACACCTTC.